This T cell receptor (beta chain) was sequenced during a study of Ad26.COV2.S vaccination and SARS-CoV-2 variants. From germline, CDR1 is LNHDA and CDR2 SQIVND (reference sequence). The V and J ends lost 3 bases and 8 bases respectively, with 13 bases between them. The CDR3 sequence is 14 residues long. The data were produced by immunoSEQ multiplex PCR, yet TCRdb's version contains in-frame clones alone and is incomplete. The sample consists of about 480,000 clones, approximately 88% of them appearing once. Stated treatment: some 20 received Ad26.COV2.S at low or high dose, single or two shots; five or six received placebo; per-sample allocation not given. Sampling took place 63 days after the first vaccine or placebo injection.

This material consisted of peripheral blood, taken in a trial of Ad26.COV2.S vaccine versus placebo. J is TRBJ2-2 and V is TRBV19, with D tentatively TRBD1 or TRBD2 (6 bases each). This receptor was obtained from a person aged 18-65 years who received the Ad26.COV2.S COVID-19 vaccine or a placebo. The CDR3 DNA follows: TGTGCCAGTAGTATCTCGGGGGCCACGGGGGAGCTGTTTTTT. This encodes CASSISGATGELFF.